The source of this T cell receptor beta chain is a study of blood T cells in healthy people across ages. For the second PCR, which ran for 7 to 11 cycles, a sample-barcoded 5' primer and a J-beta primer mix were used. Each CDR3 protein gets one entry after TCRdb re-called the 5' RACE reads with MiXCR. The sample has more than 800,000 distinct CDR3 sequences; 35% to 55% are singletons. Details on this clonotype: A much larger clone sits a single nucleotide away, making a read error possible.

Germline-derived CDR1 and CDR2 are MNHEY and SMNVEV (reference sequence). The CDR3 consists of 13 residues. This TCR was recovered from a woman aged 60-75 years in good health. This chain links TRBV27 with TRBJ2-7; TRBD1 matches 7 bases. Source material: blood. The CDR3 region has the DNA TGTGCCAACAGTTTCCGACAGGGTTACGAGCAGTACTTC. Its protein is CANSFRQGYEQYF.